This T cell receptor beta chain was identified in a study of blood T cell repertoires in COVID-19. Background on the study: Samples representing acute and convalescent COVID-19 were sourced from the United States, Italy and Spain.

Study processing details: Reference gene primer amplification gave estimated nucleated cell counts. Measured with immunoSEQ multiplex PCR; TCRdb has only the in-frame clones, and not every one. V, J and clone size were drawn from that table, and D and trimming were deduced from the DNA. The data show around 430,000 clones, more than 70% seen once. Germline V gene lookup returns CDR1 SGHAT and CDR2 FQNNGV. V gave up 5 bases and J gave up 5 bases; unmatched junction bases: 5. CDR3 length: 13 amino acids. Sequencing was performed on peripheral blood. The sequence was obtained from a woman in her forties or fifties with COVID-19, enrolled during active disease. The chain is built from TRBV11-2 and TRBJ1-2, with 7 nucleotides matching TRBD1. Here the CDR3 reads CASSPDRVYGYTF. The CDR3 DNA sequence: TGTGCCAGCAGCCCAGACAGGGTATATGGCTACACCTTC.